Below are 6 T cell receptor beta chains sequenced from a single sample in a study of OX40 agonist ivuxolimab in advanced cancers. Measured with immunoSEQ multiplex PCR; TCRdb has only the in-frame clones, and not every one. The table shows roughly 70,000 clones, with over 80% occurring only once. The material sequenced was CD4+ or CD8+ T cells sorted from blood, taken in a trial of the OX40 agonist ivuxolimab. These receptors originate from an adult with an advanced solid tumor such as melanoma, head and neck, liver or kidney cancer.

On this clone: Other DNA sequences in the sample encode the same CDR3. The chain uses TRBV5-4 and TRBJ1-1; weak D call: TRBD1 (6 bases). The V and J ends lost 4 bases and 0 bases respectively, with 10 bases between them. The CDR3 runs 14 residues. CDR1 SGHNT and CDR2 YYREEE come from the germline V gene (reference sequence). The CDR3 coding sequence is TGTGCCAGCAGCCTGGGGGCCCTGAACACTGAAGCTTTCTTT. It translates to CASSLGALNTEAFF.

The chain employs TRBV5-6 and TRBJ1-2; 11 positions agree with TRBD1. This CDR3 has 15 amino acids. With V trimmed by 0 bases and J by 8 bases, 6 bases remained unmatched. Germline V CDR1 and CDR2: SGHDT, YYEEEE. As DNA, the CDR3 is TGTGCCAGCAGCTTGGTTGGACAGGGGGCGCGAGGCTACACCTTC. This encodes CASSLVGQGARGYTF.

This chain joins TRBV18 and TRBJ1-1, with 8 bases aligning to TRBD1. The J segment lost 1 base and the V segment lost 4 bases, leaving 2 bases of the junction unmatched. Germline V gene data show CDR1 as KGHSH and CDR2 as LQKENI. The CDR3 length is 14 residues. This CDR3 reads CASSQGQGNTEAFF. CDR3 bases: TGTGCCAGCTCACAAGGACAGGGGAACACTGAAGCTTTCTTT. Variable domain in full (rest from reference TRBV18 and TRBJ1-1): NAGVMQNPRHLVRRRGQEARLRCSPMKGHSHVYWYRQLPEEGLKFMVYLQKENIIDESGMPKERFSAEFPKEGPSILRIQQVVRGDSAAYFCASSQGQGNTEAFFGQGTRLTVV.

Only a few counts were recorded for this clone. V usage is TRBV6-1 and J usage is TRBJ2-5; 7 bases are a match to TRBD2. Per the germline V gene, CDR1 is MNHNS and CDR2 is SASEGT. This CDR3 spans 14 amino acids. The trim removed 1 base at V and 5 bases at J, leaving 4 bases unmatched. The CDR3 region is CASSEGEGSETQYF. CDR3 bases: TGTGCCAGCAGTGAAGGGGAGGGGTCGGAGACCCAGTACTTC.

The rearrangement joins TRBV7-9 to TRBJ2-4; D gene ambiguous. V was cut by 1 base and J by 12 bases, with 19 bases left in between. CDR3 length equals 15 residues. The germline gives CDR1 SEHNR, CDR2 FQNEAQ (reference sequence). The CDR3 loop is CASSLGGTQSQDQYF. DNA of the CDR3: TGTGCCAGCAGCTTAGGGGGAACCCAATCGCAAGATCAGTACTTC.

The CDR3 region is CAISALAGRHEQYF. The CDR3, as DNA: TGTGCCATCAGTGCACTAGCGGGACGGCACGAGCAGTACTTC. The chain employs TRBV10-3 and TRBJ2-7; TRBD2 matches 10 bases. Germline-derived CDR1 and CDR2 are ENHRY and SYGVKD. V was pared by 4 bases and J by 5 bases, with 5 bases of the junction left unmatched. The CDR3 has 14 amino acids.